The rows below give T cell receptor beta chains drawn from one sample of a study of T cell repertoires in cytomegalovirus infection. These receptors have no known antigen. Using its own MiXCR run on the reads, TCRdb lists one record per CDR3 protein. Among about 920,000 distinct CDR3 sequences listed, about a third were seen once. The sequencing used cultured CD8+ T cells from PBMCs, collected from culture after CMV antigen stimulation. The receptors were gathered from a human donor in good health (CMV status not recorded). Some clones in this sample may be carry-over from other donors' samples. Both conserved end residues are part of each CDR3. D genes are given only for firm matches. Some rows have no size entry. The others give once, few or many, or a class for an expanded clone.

CDR3 DNA: TGTGCCAGCAGCTCACCTTATTGGCAGGAAGCTTTCTTT
CDR3 protein: CASSSPYWQEAFF
V gene: TRBV7-3
clone size: NA
D gene: NA
J gene: TRBJ1-1

CDR3 DNA: TGTGCCAGCAGGTGGGGGACGGTGAACACTGAAGCTTTCTTT
CDR3 protein: CASRWGTVNTEAFF
V gene: TRBV6-5
clone size: NA
D gene: NA
J gene: TRBJ1-1

CDR3 DNA: TGTGCCAGCAGCTCTGGGACTTTCGAAGCTTTCTTT
CDR3 protein: CASSSGTFEAFF
V gene: TRBV27
clone size: few
D gene: NA
J gene: TRBJ1-1

CDR3 DNA: TGTGCCAGCAGTTTCGGACCGGGACAGGGGGCCGGGGAGCTGTTTTTT
CDR3 protein: CASSFGPGQGAGELFF
V gene: TRBV6-5
clone size: NA
D gene: TRBD1
J gene: TRBJ2-2

CDR3 DNA: TGTGCCAGCAGTGAAGTCGTGGGGCGCGGAGATGAGCAGTTCTTC
CDR3 protein: CASSEVVGRGDEQFF
V gene: TRBV6-1
clone size: NA
D gene: NA
J gene: TRBJ2-1

CDR3 DNA: TGTGCCAGCAGTCCCCCAGGGGATGGCTACACCTTC
CDR3 protein: CASSPPGDGYTF
V gene: TRBV12-3/TRBV12-4
clone size: NA
D gene: NA
J gene: TRBJ1-2

CDR3 DNA: TGTGCCAGCAGCCCGGGACTGCCTGAAGCTTTCTTT
CDR3 protein: CASSPGLPEAFF
V gene: TRBV12-3/TRBV12-4
clone size: few
D gene: NA
J gene: TRBJ1-1

CDR3 DNA: TGTGCCAGCAGTTACACCTCCGCGGGGCATAGCACAGATACGCAGTATTTT
CDR3 protein: CASSYTSAGHSTDTQYF
V gene: TRBV6-5
clone size: many
D gene: NA
J gene: TRBJ2-3

CDR3 DNA: TGTGCCAGCAGCCGAAAAGCGACTAGCGGGGGAGATATAGGCCCAGATACGCAGTATTTT
CDR3 protein: CASSRKATSGGDIGPDTQYF
V gene: TRBV7-9
clone size: many
D gene: TRBD2
J gene: TRBJ2-3

CDR3 DNA: TGTGCCAGCAGCCGTCCGGGACAGAATTCACCCCTCCACTTT
CDR3 protein: CASSRPGQNSPLHF
V gene: TRBV7-9
clone size: many
D gene: TRBD1
J gene: TRBJ1-6

CDR3 DNA: TGCGCCAGCAGCGCGGGCCCTCACTACGAGCAGTACTTC
CDR3 protein: CASSAGPHYEQYF
V gene: TRBV5-1
clone size: NA
D gene: NA
J gene: TRBJ2-7

CDR3 DNA: TGTGCCAGCGACGGACTGCGGGGGGGGGGAGATGAGCAGTTCTTC
CDR3 protein: CASDGLRGGGDEQFF
V gene: TRBV6-2/TRBV6-3
clone size: NA
D gene: TRBD2
J gene: TRBJ2-1

CDR3 DNA: TGTGCCAGCAGTTTGGGCACCGCTAACTATGGCTACACCTTC
CDR3 protein: CASSLGTANYGYTF
V gene: TRBV7-2
clone size: many
D gene: NA
J gene: TRBJ1-2